The TCR beta chain under discussion was sequenced for a study of blood T cell repertoires in COVID-19. Original processing notes: For nucleated cells, counts were estimated from reference gene primer amplification. Assay: immunoSEQ multiplex PCR; the TCRdb copy retains only in-frame clones and omits some. D and trimming come from the DNA, and the V and J calls and clone size come from that table. The repertoire holds 100,000 to 150,000 clones, with around 89% as singletons. V lost 7 bases and J lost 5; bases outside the gene matches: 14. CDR3 size: 16 residues. Germline V CDR1 and CDR2: LNHDA, SQIVND (reference sequence).

The clonotype was recovered from a man between 60 and 75 years old with COVID-19, enrolled during active disease. The chain combines TRBV19 with TRBJ1-5; 7 positions agree with TRBD1. Material for sequencing was peripheral blood. This CDR3 is CASTPSTGTAYQPQHF. CDR3 in DNA: TGTGCCAGTACCCCCAGCACCGGGACAGCCTATCAGCCCCAGCATTTT.